Below, one TCR beta chain is given with its context. The antigen is unknown. Repertoires were generated with immunoSEQ multiplex PCR, while TCRdb's copy carries only in-frame clones and drops some. The data show some 450,000 clones, roughly 91% seen once. Documented treatment: approximately 18 received Ad26.COV2.S at low or high dose, single or two shots; about 5 received placebo; per-sample allocation not given. On day 63 after the first injection, vaccine and placebo recipients gave samples. This sample was included in a study of Ad26.COV2.S vaccination and SARS-CoV-2 variants. Trimming removed 5 bases from V and 5 bases from J; junction bases left unmatched: 6. The CDR3 runs 14 residues. CDR1 LNHDA and CDR2 SQIVND come from the germline V gene (reference sequence). Whole-study results and caveats: Vaccine and placebo recipients had similar non-spike TCR breadth.

The sequence derives from a person aged 18-60 years who received the Ad26.COV2.S COVID-19 vaccine or a placebo. This chain uses TRBV19 with TRBJ2-3; 8 bases are a match to TRBD2. The material was peripheral blood, obtained in a trial of Ad26.COV2.S vaccine versus placebo. The CDR3 DNA reads as TGTGCCAGTAGTGTGGGACTAGACATAGATACGCAGTATTTT. Its translation is CASSVGLDIDTQYF.